The rows below give T cell receptor beta chains drawn from one sample of a study of shared clonotypes between healthy human individuals. This table comes from immunoSEQ multiplex PCR, and its TCRdb copy is limited to in-frame clones, with some not included. The table records millions of clones, approximately 93% of them present only once. Input material: naive CD4+ T cells from PBMCs. These receptor sequences come from a man aged 18 to 35 in good health. Some clones in this sample may be carry-over from other donors' samples. Each CDR3 is given with its conserved first and last residue. The D gene is left open where the match is weak. The size field is filled for only some rows; it gives once, few, many or a size class.

cdr3_aa	cdr3_nt	d_call	v_call	clone_size	j_call
CASGREGFSNQPQHF	TGTGCCTCAGGCAGGGAGGGATTTAGCAATCAGCCCCAGCATTTT	NA	TRBV19	NA	TRBJ1-5
CASSWDPLKGDEQFF	TGTGCCAGCTCGTGGGACCCCCTGAAGGGTGATGAGCAGTTCTTC	NA	TRBV18	once	TRBJ2-1
CAISGDSYGYTF	TGTGCCATCAGTGGGGACAGCTATGGCTACACCTTC	TRBD1	TRBV10-3	few	TRBJ1-2
CASSQTERRHQETQYF	TGCGCCAGCAGCCAGACAGAAAGACGGCACCAAGAGACCCAGTACTTC	NA	TRBV5-1	NA	TRBJ2-5
CASSVDGEKLFF	TGTGCCAGCAGCGTAGACGGAGAAAAACTGTTTTTT	NA	TRBV9	NA	TRBJ1-4
CASSGTGTSYEQYF	TGCGCCAGCAGTGGGACGGGGACTTCCTACGAGCAGTACTTC	NA	TRBV10-2	NA	TRBJ2-7
CASRDRGYEQYF	TGTGCCAGCCGGGACAGGGGATACGAGCAGTACTTC	TRBD1	TRBV2	few	TRBJ2-7
CASTRPSYNEQFF	TGTGCCAGCACTCGGCCCTCCTACAATGAGCAGTTCTTC	NA	TRBV28	NA	TRBJ2-1
CSVEAPGLTDTQYF	TGCAGCGTTGAAGCACCAGGGTTGACAGATACGCAGTATTTT	NA	TRBV29-1	NA	TRBJ2-3
CASSPRLAGGYNEQFF	TGTGCCAGCAGCCCTCGACTAGCAGGAGGTTACAATGAGCAGTTCTTC	TRBD2	TRBV2	NA	TRBJ2-1
CAWSKGTGGLLETQYF	TGTGCCTGGAGCAAAGGGACAGGGGGTTTGTTAGAGACCCAGTACTTC	TRBD1	TRBV30	NA	TRBJ2-5
CASRAPGREAYEQYF	TGTGCCAGCAGGGCTCCGGGACGCGAAGCCTACGAGCAGTACTTC	NA	TRBV28	NA	TRBJ2-7
CASRGATRLTDTQYF	TGTGCCAGCAGGGGAGCCACTAGACTAACAGATACGCAGTATTTT	NA	TRBV6-1	NA	TRBJ2-3
CASSLARSSGETEAFF	TGCGCCAGCAGCTTGGCCCGATCCTCGGGGGAGACTGAAGCTTTCTTT	NA	TRBV5-1	NA	TRBJ1-1
CASSQGQESLYGYTF	TGCGCCAGCAGCCAAGGACAGGAATCCCTCTATGGCTACACCTTC	TRBD1	TRBV5-1	NA	TRBJ1-2
CASSVAGSDTQYF	TGTGCCAGCAGCGTAGCCGGCTCGGATACGCAGTATTTT	NA	TRBV9	NA	TRBJ2-3
CASSLGGTYEQYF	TGCGCCAGCAGCTTGGGCGGTACCTACGAGCAGTACTTC	NA	TRBV5-1	NA	TRBJ2-7
CASSPSAGPGNTIYF	TGTGCCAGCTCACCAAGCGCAGGACCCGGAAACACCATATATTTT	NA	TRBV18	NA	TRBJ1-3
CASSEAGSLNYGYTF	TGTGCCAGCAGTGAAGCGGGCAGTCTCAACTATGGCTACACCTTC	NA	TRBV2	NA	TRBJ1-2
CASREGSTGDTQYF	TGCGCCAGCAGGGAAGGGAGCACAGGAGATACGCAGTATTTT	NA	TRBV5-1	once	TRBJ2-3
CASSMTNIRTGELFF	TGTGCCAGTTCCATGACAAACATCAGGACCGGGGAGCTGTTTTTT	NA	TRBV19	NA	TRBJ2-2
CASSLAIAGSNEQFF	TGCGCCAGCAGCTTGGCCATAGCGGGAAGCAATGAGCAGTTCTTC	TRBD2	TRBV5-1	NA	TRBJ2-1
CASSSGGIPYNEQFF	TGTGCCAGCAGCTCAGGGGGGATCCCCTACAATGAGCAGTTCTTC	NA	TRBV7-9	NA	TRBJ2-1
CASSPGTGEREQYF	TGTGCCAGCAGTCCCGGGACAGGGGAGAGGGAGCAGTACTTC	TRBD1	TRBV6-1	NA	TRBJ2-7
CSVVRQSTDTQYF	TGCAGCGTTGTTCGGCAATCCACAGATACGCAGTATTTT	NA	TRBV29-1	NA	TRBJ2-3
CASSPPRLGGEQYF	TGTGCCAGCAGCCCCCCTCGGCTAGGGGGCGAGCAGTACTTC	NA	TRBV7-8	NA	TRBJ2-7
CATSRDQVRSPLHF	TGTGCCACCAGCAGAGATCAAGTGAGGTCACCCCTCCACTTT	NA	TRBV15	NA	TRBJ1-6